These T cell receptor beta chains were read from a single sample in a study of T cell responses to AZD1222 COVID-19 vaccine. The assay was immunoSEQ multiplex PCR, and TCRdb's table has in-frame clones only and misses some. The sample has about 64,000 clones; 75% to 95% are singletons. Material: peripheral blood, obtained 28 days after the second dose of the MenACWY control vaccine. Receptors were obtained from an adult who received the MenACWY meningococcal vaccine as a control. Each CDR3 is given with its conserved first and last residue. Fields, in order: J gene, CDR3 length, V gene, D gene, clone size, CDR3 protein, CDR3 DNA. The D gene is left open where the match is weak. The listing skips clone size in some rows; elsewhere it reads once, few, many or a size class.

J gene: TRBJ1-3
CDR3 length: 14
V gene: TRBV6-5
D gene: -
clone size: -
CDR3 protein: CASSYSRDGNTIYF
CDR3 DNA: TGTGCCAGCAGTTACTCGAGAGATGGAAACACCATATATTTT

J gene: TRBJ1-2
CDR3 length: 14
V gene: TRBV6-5
D gene: TRBD1
clone size: once
CDR3 protein: CASRDRRANYGYTF
CDR3 DNA: TGTGCCAGCAGGGACAGGAGAGCTAACTATGGCTACACCTTC

J gene: TRBJ2-1
CDR3 length: 14
V gene: TRBV7-2
D gene: TRBD2
clone size: -
CDR3 protein: CASRGTSGRVEQFF
CDR3 DNA: TGTGCCAGCAGGGGGACTAGCGGGAGAGTAGAGCAGTTCTTC

J gene: TRBJ2-2
CDR3 length: 13
V gene: TRBV12-3/TRBV12-4
D gene: -
clone size: -
CDR3 protein: CASSSQGTEELFF
CDR3 DNA: TGTGCCAGCAGTTCCCAGGGGACCGAGGAGCTGTTTTTT

J gene: TRBJ1-3
CDR3 length: 17
V gene: TRBV25-1
D gene: -
clone size: -
CDR3 protein: CASSLYEAGVRGNTIYF
CDR3 DNA: TGTGCCAGCAGTCTCTACGAGGCAGGGGTCCGCGGAAACACCATATATTTT

J gene: TRBJ1-5
CDR3 length: 14
V gene: TRBV6-2/TRBV6-3
D gene: -
clone size: -
CDR3 protein: CASSYVSLDQPQHF
CDR3 DNA: TGTGCCAGCAGTTACGTCAGTTTGGATCAGCCCCAGCATTTT

J gene: TRBJ2-3
CDR3 length: 16
V gene: TRBV5-1
D gene: -
clone size: -
CDR3 protein: CASSAFSGTSTDTQYF
CDR3 DNA: TGCGCCAGCAGCGCGTTTAGCGGAACTAGCACAGATACGCAGTATTTT

J gene: TRBJ1-5
CDR3 length: 13
V gene: TRBV6-4
D gene: -
clone size: -
CDR3 protein: CASSVDINQPQHF
CDR3 DNA: TGTGCCAGCAGTGTGGATATCAATCAGCCCCAGCATTTT

J gene: TRBJ2-4
CDR3 length: 14
V gene: TRBV20-1
D gene: -
clone size: -
CDR3 protein: CSASLAASGNIQYF
CDR3 DNA: TGCAGTGCTAGTTTGGCGGCATCGGGGAACATTCAGTACTTC

J gene: TRBJ2-2
CDR3 length: 15
V gene: TRBV9
D gene: -
clone size: -
CDR3 protein: CASSVELVRTGELFF
CDR3 DNA: TGTGCCAGCAGCGTAGAACTAGTCAGGACCGGGGAGCTGTTTTTT

J gene: TRBJ2-7
CDR3 length: 12
V gene: TRBV7-9
D gene: -
clone size: -
CDR3 protein: CASSSQPYEQYF
CDR3 DNA: TGTGCCAGCAGCTCCCAGCCCTACGAGCAGTACTTC

J gene: TRBJ1-4
CDR3 length: 16
V gene: TRBV3-1/TRBV3-2
D gene: -
clone size: -
CDR3 protein: CASSQKIVVTNEKLFF
CDR3 DNA: TGTGCCAGCAGCCAAAAGATCGTTGTCACTAATGAAAAACTGTTTTTT

J gene: TRBJ1-2
CDR3 length: 12
V gene: TRBV6-5
D gene: TRBD1
clone size: once
CDR3 protein: CASTRGLGGYTF
CDR3 DNA: TGTGCCAGCACTAGGGGGCTTGGTGGCTACACCTTC

J gene: TRBJ1-6
CDR3 length: 17
V gene: TRBV27
D gene: -
clone size: -
CDR3 protein: CASSLKIPGRSNSPLHF
CDR3 DNA: TGTGCCAGCAGTTTAAAGATCCCAGGACGGAGTAATTCACCCCTCCACTTT

J gene: TRBJ2-1
CDR3 length: 16
V gene: TRBV5-6
D gene: TRBD2
clone size: medium-sized
CDR3 protein: CASTHLRLAGGVEQFF
CDR3 DNA: TGTGCCAGCACCCATCTGAGACTAGCGGGAGGAGTTGAGCAGTTCTTC

J gene: TRBJ1-5
CDR3 length: 15
V gene: TRBV13
D gene: TRBD1
clone size: -
CDR3 protein: CASSFGTEAGQPQHF
CDR3 DNA: TGTGCCAGCAGCTTCGGGACAGAGGCCGGTCAGCCCCAGCATTTT

J gene: TRBJ1-5
CDR3 length: 15
V gene: TRBV19
D gene: -
clone size: -
CDR3 protein: CASSIGGGLSQPQHF
CDR3 DNA: TGTGCCAGTAGTATAGGGGGGGGGCTAAGTCAGCCCCAGCATTTT

J gene: TRBJ1-5
CDR3 length: 15
V gene: TRBV4-2
D gene: -
clone size: -
CDR3 protein: CASSQGSGGNQPQHF
CDR3 DNA: TGTGCCAGCAGCCAAGGGTCAGGCGGCAATCAGCCCCAGCATTTT

J gene: TRBJ1-2
CDR3 length: 13
V gene: TRBV4-3
D gene: -
clone size: few
CDR3 protein: CASSQVGLYGYTF
CDR3 DNA: TGCGCCAGCAGCCAAGTTGGGCTGTATGGCTACACCTTC

J gene: TRBJ1-2
CDR3 length: 14
V gene: TRBV5-4
D gene: TRBD1
clone size: -
CDR3 protein: CASRPGQGYGGYTF
CDR3 DNA: TGTGCCAGCAGGCCTGGACAGGGATATGGAGGCTACACCTTC

J gene: TRBJ2-1
CDR3 length: 14
V gene: TRBV25-1
D gene: TRBD2
clone size: -
CDR3 protein: CASIGLAGRNEQFF
CDR3 DNA: TGTGCCAGCATCGGGCTAGCGGGTCGTAATGAGCAGTTCTTC

J gene: TRBJ2-1
CDR3 length: 16
V gene: TRBV6-6
D gene: TRBD2
clone size: -
CDR3 protein: CASSPRDSGMGYEQFF
CDR3 DNA: TGTGCCAGCAGTCCCCGGGATAGCGGGATGGGCTATGAGCAGTTCTTC